Presented here are 8 T cell receptor beta chains from one specimen sequenced in a study of response to subunit inactivated influenza vaccine. Via MiXCR, TCRdb re-called the RT-PCR reads, giving one row per CDR3 protein. Of some 180,000 distinct CDR3 sequences in the sample, nearly 9.5% were seen once. The specimen comprised non-naive T cells sorted from PBMCs, sampled on the day of vaccination. The receptors derive from a man aged 45-65 years who received an inactivated influenza vaccine.

The chain employs TRBV24-1 and TRBJ2-1; maybe TRBD2 (6 bases). This CDR3 has 16 residues. Trimming removed 4 bases at V and 7 bases at J, with 19 bases between. Germline V gene sequence: CDR1 KGHDR, CDR2 SFDVKD. CDR3 amino acids: CATSDPGGSRYNEQFF. DNA for the CDR3: TGTGCCACCAGTGACCCTGGGGGGAGTAGGTATAATGAGCAGTTCTTC.

The chain carries TRBV19 and TRBJ1-1, with D possibly matching TRBD1 (6 bases). The germline gives CDR1 LNHDA, CDR2 SQIVND (reference sequence). V lost 7 bases and J lost 0, with 15 bases in between. This CDR3 spans 15 amino acids. The CDR3 bases are TGTGCCAGTACCCCCGGGACATTCATGAACACTGAAGCTTTCTTT. Its protein product is CASTPGTFMNTEAFF.

In its sample, this clonotype was seen a few times. This chain joins TRBV7-9 and TRBJ2-6; D is unresolved. V gave up 11 bases and J gave up 0 bases, with 5 bases separating them. In germline, CDR1 is SEHNR, CDR2 FQNEAQ (reference sequence). The CDR3 length is 12 residues. The CDR3: CAPSSGANVLTF. The CDR3 coding sequence is TGTGCCCCGAGCTCTGGGGCCAACGTCCTGACTTTC.

The rearrangement joins TRBV7-9 to TRBJ1-3, with 7 nucleotides matching TRBD1. This CDR3 comprises 13 residues. CDR1 and CDR2 (germline): SEHNR, FQNEAQ (reference sequence). V was clipped by 0 bases and J by 10 bases; unmatched bases: 3. As DNA, the CDR3 is TGTGCCAGCAGCTTAGCGGGGGACAGTACCATATATTTT. Translation: CASSLAGDSTIYF.

This clonotype was seen ten or more times. V and J are TRBV10-1 and TRBJ2-7; 7 bases line up with TRBD1. Germline trimming cut 5 bases from V and 7 bases from J; bases unmatched to any gene: 11. The CDR3 spans 14 residues. Germline V gene lookup returns CDR1 WNHNN and CDR2 SYGVQD (reference sequence). CDR3 nucleotides: TGCGCCAGCAGTCGGTCCCGAAACAGGGGTGAGCAGTACTTC. As protein: CASSRSRNRGEQYF.

This clonotype was seen only a few times. The chain joins TRBV15 to TRBJ2-1; TRBD2 aligns across 10 bases. CDR3 size: 16 residues. V lost 2 bases to trimming and J lost 2 bases; unmatched junction nucleotides: 3. Germline V gene data show CDR1 as LNHNV and CDR2 as YYDKDF (reference sequence). CDR3 DNA sequence: TGTGCCACCAGCAGACTAGCGGGGGCAGCCTACAATGAGCAGTTCTTC. Encoded protein: CATSRLAGAAYNEQFF.

This clonotype turned up a few times. V usage is TRBV9 and J usage is TRBJ2-1, with 10 bases matching TRBD1. Germline CDR1 SGDLS, CDR2 YYNGEE. The CDR3 length is 15 residues. After removal of 3 bases from V and 4 bases from J, the junction contained 4 bases not matched to a gene. In nucleotides, the CDR3 is TGTGCCAGCAGCGCCGGGACAGGGGTTTACAATGAGCAGTTCTTC. Amino acid sequence: CASSAGTGVYNEQFF.

The chain combines TRBV20-1 with TRBJ2-1, with 7 nucleotides matching TRBD1. Germline CDR1 DFQATT, CDR2 SNEGSKA (reference sequence). J was trimmed by 3 bases and V by 4 bases; bases with no gene match: 6. The CDR3 is 14 residues long. Written as DNA, the CDR3 is TGCAGTGCTAAAAACAGGGGCCTCTACAATGAGCAGTTCTTC. Residues: CSAKNRGLYNEQFF.